Shown below are 24 T cell receptor beta chains from a single sample sequenced in a study of T-cell memory formation after mild COVID-19. Each CDR3 protein gets one entry after TCRdb re-called the 5' RACE reads with MiXCR. Of about 320,000 distinct CDR3 sequences listed, roughly an eighth are singletons. Sequenced input: PBMCs or a T cell subset sorted from them (not recorded which). The receptors were sampled from a young man who had mild COVID-19 (a few samples of this study predate the infection). Cell type and time point are not known.

The V and J genes are TRBV6-5 and TRBJ1-5; D gene ambiguous. V shed 11 bases and J shed 9 bases, with 20 bases lying between them. This CDR3 has 13 amino acids. CDR1 and CDR2 (germline): MNHEY, SVGAGI. The CDR3 bases are TGTGCCCCCGGAGGGCAGAGGACGCTGCCCCAGCATTTT. Translating gives CAPGGQRTLPQHF.

In its sample, this clonotype was seen a few times. This chain links TRBV28 with TRBJ1-6, with 7 positions matching TRBD1. Trimming removed 6 bases from V and 12 bases from J; junction bases left unmatched: 17. Germline V gives CDR1 MDHEN, CDR2 SYDVKM. The CDR3 loop spans 16 amino acids. The CDR3 loop reads CASRKQGLGVWGPLHF. CDR3 sequence (DNA): TGTGCCAGCAGAAAACAGGGGCTCGGTGTCTGGGGACCCCTCCACTTT.

The CDR3 DNA reads TGTGCCAGCAGCCGGTCCCCGGACCCGGGGCAGCCCCAGCATTTT. Translation gives CASSRSPDPGQPQHF. This chain uses TRBV7-9 with TRBJ1-5; D unresolved. Germline V gene lookup returns CDR1 SEHNR and CDR2 FQNEAQ (reference sequence). This CDR3 is 15 amino acids long. V was clipped by 5 bases and J by 7 bases, with 18 bases between them.

This clonotype came up a few times. The chain joins TRBV5-4 to TRBJ2-5, with TRBD2 matching 8 bases. Per germline, CDR1 SGHNT and CDR2 YYREEE (reference sequence). V shed 0 bases, J shed 0 bases, and the junction held 1 base outside the gene matches. The CDR3 consists of 15 residues. The CDR3 sequence is CASSLAGGYQETQYF. In nucleotides, the CDR3 is TGTGCCAGCAGCTTGGCGGGGGGGTACCAAGAGACCCAGTACTTC.

The chain has TRBV10-3 and TRBJ1-6; TRBD1 agrees at 9 bases. CDR3 length: 14 amino acids. CDR1 is ENHRY, CDR2 SYGVKD, per germline. V shed 5 bases and J 10 bases; nucleotides not matched to a gene: 6. Here the CDR3 DNA reads TGTGCCATCAGTTTACAGGGGGCCCAGTCACCCCTCCACTTT. This gives the protein CAISLQGAQSPLHF.

This chain uses TRBV14 with TRBJ2-2; D remains ambiguous. Germline V gives CDR1 SGHDN, CDR2 FVKESK. V was trimmed by 1 base and J by 5 bases, leaving 11 bases between them. CDR3 size: 15 residues. The CDR3 sequence is CASSQARVGTGELFF. CDR3 DNA: TGTGCCAGCAGCCAAGCAAGGGTTGGTACCGGGGAGCTGTTTTTT.

The sample holds a few counts of this clonotype. V usage is TRBV20-1 and J usage is TRBJ2-1; perhaps D is TRBD1 or TRBD2 (5 bases each). The ends were cut back, 4 bases at V and 0 bases at J, with 16 bases in the middle. Germline lookup yields CDR1 DFQATT and CDR2 SNEGSKA (reference sequence). This CDR3 comprises 16 residues. As DNA, the CDR3 is TGCAGTGCTACCTGGCCGGGACGAAGCTCCTACAATGAGCAGTTCTTC. This sequence encodes CSATWPGRSSYNEQFF.

This clonotype came up a few times. This chain connects TRBV5-4 to TRBJ2-7; no firm D call. Between the trimmed V and J ends, which lost 4 bases and 6 bases, there was a span of 11 bases. The CDR3 runs 12 residues. In germline, CDR1 is SGHNT, CDR2 YYREEE (reference sequence). CDR3 DNA: TGTGCCAGCAGCACGGGCCTTGGCGAGCAGTACTTC. Translating gives CASSTGLGEQYF.

This clonotype was seen a few times. The gene calls are TRBV11-1 and TRBJ1-1; D gene uncertain. The V gene's germline CDR1 is SGHAT and CDR2 FQDESV (reference sequence). This CDR3 region has 14 residues. V gave up 3 bases and J gave up 0 bases, with 8 bases separating them. CDR3 sequence reads: CASSLSNMNTEAFF. CDR3 in DNA: TGTGCCAGCAGCTTGAGTAACATGAACACTGAAGCTTTCTTT.

This clonotype was seen more than once but under ten times. The rearrangement joins TRBV7-2 to TRBJ1-2; the D gene is possibly TRBD1 (5 bases). CDR1 SGHTA and CDR2 FQGNSA come from the germline V gene. The V end lost 5 bases, the J end lost 8 bases, and 9 bases lay between the germline ends. The CDR3 spans 11 residues. The CDR3 nucleotides are TGTGCCAGCAGCCAACAGGAGGGCTACACCTTC. This sequence encodes CASSQQEGYTF.

Only a few counts were recorded for this clonotype. This chain uses TRBV4-3 with TRBJ2-1; D unresolved. The V end lost 0 bases, the J end lost 4 bases, and 10 bases lay between the germline ends. Germline CDR1 and CDR2: LGHNA and YSLEER. This CDR3 comprises 15 residues. The DNA of the CDR3 is TGCGCCAGCAGCCAAGACCAGGCCGATTACAATGAGCAGTTCTTC. Encoded protein: CASSQDQADYNEQFF.

The rearrangement uses TRBV12-3 or TRBV12-4 and TRBJ1-3; TRBD1 might be the D (6 bases). The CDR3 covers 12 residues. V was clipped by 6 bases and J by 6 bases, with 9 bases between them. The CDR3 protein is CASSYRENTIYF. In DNA, the CDR3 is TGTGCCAGCAGCTACAGGGAAAACACCATATATTTT.

CDR3 residues: CASSLDIGPGGDTQYF. The CDR3 nucleotides read TGTGCCAGCAGCTTAGATATCGGCCCCGGGGGAGATACGCAGTATTTT. The chain uses TRBV7-2 and TRBJ2-3, with a tentative D call TRBD2 (6 bases). The germline CDR1 and CDR2 sequences are SGHTA and FQGNSA. Trimming took 1 base from V and 5 from J, leaving 16 bases between them. The CDR3 runs to 16 residues.

A few counts support this clonotype. V and J are TRBV20-1 and TRBJ2-3; 9 bases line up with TRBD2. J gave up 6 bases and V 3 bases, and 7 bases lay outside the gene matches. Germline values: CDR1 DFQATT, CDR2 SNEGSKA (reference sequence). The CDR3 is made up of 14 amino acids. CDR3 sequence: CSARGRGGLDTQYF. The CDR3 nucleotides are TGCAGTGCTAGGGGGCGGGGGGGCCTCGATACGCAGTATTTT.

This clonotype was observed a few times. The genes are TRBV20-1 and TRBJ2-7; D is unresolved. V shed 3 bases and J shed 3 bases, with 15 bases lying between them. Germline V gene sequence: CDR1 DFQATT, CDR2 SNEGSKA (reference sequence). This CDR3 is 14 amino acids long. In DNA form, the CDR3 reads TGCAGTGCTAGCCCCGTTGACGGAGTCTACGAGCAGTACGTC. It specifies CSASPVDGVYEQYV.

This clonotype has a handful of counts. The chain joins TRBV7-3 to TRBJ2-3, with 8 bases aligning to TRBD1. The CDR3 loop spans 14 amino acids. After removal of 4 bases from V and 5 bases from J, the junction contained 5 bases not matched to a gene. The germline gives CDR1 SGHTA, CDR2 FQGTGA. The CDR3 DNA follows: TGTGCCAGCAGCTCGCAGGGGGCTGTAGATACGCAGTATTTT. Translated, it gives CASSSQGAVDTQYF.

The table lists this clonotype with a few counts. The chain recombines TRBV24-1 with TRBJ2-7; TRBD1 matches 8 bases. Trimming took 8 bases from V and 2 from J; bases not matched to a gene: 22. The CDR3 extends over 19 amino acids. Germline V gene data show CDR1 as KGHDR and CDR2 as SFDVKD. The chain's CDR3 is CATNLPGQGRNSKTYEQYV. The CDR3 DNA reads TGTGCCACCAATCTACCAGGACAGGGACGGAATTCGAAGACCTACGAGCAGTACGTC.

The chain joins TRBV29-1 to TRBJ1-2; 7 bases align to TRBD1. The CDR3 contains 13 residues. CDR1 is SQVTM, CDR2 ANQGSEA, per germline. V trimming: 3 bases; J trimming: 3 bases; junction bases outside the gene matches: 4. For the CDR3, the DNA is TGCAGCGTTGAGAACAGGGGAGACTATGGCTACACCTTC. Translated, it gives CSVENRGDYGYTF.

This clonotype was picked up a small number of times. The CDR3 DNA reads as TGTGCCAGCAGCTCTTACCTAGGGGGCCCTAACTATGGCTACACCTTC. Its translation: CASSSYLGGPNYGYTF. The chain is built from TRBV7-2 and TRBJ1-2, with 7 bases fitting TRBD1. The junction had 8 bases not matched to a gene; V was cut back by 4 bases and J by 0 bases. Germline V gene data show CDR1 as SGHTA and CDR2 as FQGNSA. The CDR3 covers 16 residues.

In this sample, this clonotype turned up a few times. Here the CDR3 reads CASSLHPMNYPGELFF. The CDR3 nucleotides are TGTGCCAGCAGTCTCCACCCGATGAACTACCCCGGGGAGCTGTTTTTT. The rearrangement links TRBV7-2 to TRBJ2-2; D is unclear. The ends were cut back, 6 bases at V and 6 bases at J, with 20 bases in the middle. Germline CDR1 is SGHTA and CDR2 is FQGNSA. There are 16 residues in the CDR3. The full variable domain, in which reference TRBV7-2 and TRBJ2-2 provide the parts outside the CDR3, is GAGVSQSPSNKVTEKGKDVELRCDPISGHTALYWYRQSLGQGLEFLIYFQGNSAPDKSGLPSDRFSAERTGGSVSTLTIQRTQQEDSAVYLCASSLHPMNYPGELFFGEGSRLTVL.

This clonotype turned up a few times. This sequence joins TRBV7-9 and TRBJ2-2; D possibly matches TRBD1 or TRBD2 (6 bases each). CDR3 size: 16 residues. Deletions cut 3 bases from V and 7 bases from J, with 18 bases between. Germline CDR1 SEHNR, CDR2 FQNEAQ (reference sequence). Here the CDR3 reads CASSFPRDRRVGELFF. In DNA form, the CDR3 reads TGTGCCAGCAGCTTCCCCCGAGACAGGAGGGTCGGGGAGCTGTTTTTT.

This clonotype was observed a handful of times. The gene calls are TRBV5-1 and TRBJ2-3; 7 nucleotides align to TRBD2. This CDR3 has 14 residues. J gave up 5 bases and V 1 base, and 4 bases lay outside the gene matches. Germline V gene lookup returns CDR1 SGHRS and CDR2 YFSETQ. CDR3 sequence (DNA): TGCGCCAGCAGCTTGATGGGACTACGAGATACGCAGTATTTT. It encodes CASSLMGLRDTQYF.

CDR3 DNA: TGTGCCAGCAGTTTAGCGCTGACAGGGGGTAACTATGGCTACACCTTC. Translation gives CASSLALTGGNYGYTF. The genes are TRBV12-3 or TRBV12-4 and TRBJ1-2, with TRBD1 matching 9 bases. Losses at the gene ends were 0 bases for V and 1 base for J; bases not matched to a gene: 3. This CDR3 contains 16 residues.

The chain joins TRBV9 to TRBJ2-2; TRBD1 might be the D (5 bases). The CDR3 contains 17 residues. The germline gives CDR1 SGDLS, CDR2 YYNGEE. V lost 3 bases, J lost 6 bases, and 21 bases lay in between. CDR3 protein: CASSAEPGWSYAGELFF. The CDR3, as DNA: TGTGCCAGCAGCGCCGAGCCAGGGTGGAGTTACGCCGGGGAGCTGTTTTTT.